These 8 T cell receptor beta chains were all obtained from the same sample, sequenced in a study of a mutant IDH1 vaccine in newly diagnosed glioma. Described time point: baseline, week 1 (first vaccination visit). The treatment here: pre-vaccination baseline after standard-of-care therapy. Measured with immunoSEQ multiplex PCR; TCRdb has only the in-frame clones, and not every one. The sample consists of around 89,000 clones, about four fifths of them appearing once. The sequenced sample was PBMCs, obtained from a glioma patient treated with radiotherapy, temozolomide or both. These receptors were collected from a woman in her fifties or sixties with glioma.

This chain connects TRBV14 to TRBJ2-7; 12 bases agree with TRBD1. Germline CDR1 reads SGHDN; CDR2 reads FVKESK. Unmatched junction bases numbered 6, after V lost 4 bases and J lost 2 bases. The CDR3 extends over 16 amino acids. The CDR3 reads CASSRGQGAGTYEQYF. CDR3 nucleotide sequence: TGTGCCAGCAGCCGGGGACAGGGGGCTGGTACCTACGAGCAGTACTTC.

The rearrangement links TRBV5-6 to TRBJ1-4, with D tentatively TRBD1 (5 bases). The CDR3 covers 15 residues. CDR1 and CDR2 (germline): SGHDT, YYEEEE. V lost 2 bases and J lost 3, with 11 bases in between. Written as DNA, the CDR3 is TGTGCCAGCAGCTTTCCAGGACAACCTAATGAAAAACTGTTTTTT. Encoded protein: CASSFPGQPNEKLFF.

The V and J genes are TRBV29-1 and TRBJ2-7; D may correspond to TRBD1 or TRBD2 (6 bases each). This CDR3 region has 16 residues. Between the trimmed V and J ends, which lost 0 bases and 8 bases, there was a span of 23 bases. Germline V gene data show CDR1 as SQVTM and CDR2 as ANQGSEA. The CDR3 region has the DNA TGCAGCGTTGAAGATATTGGGATTTGGGGGGCTCGAAAGCAGTACTTC. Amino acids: CSVEDIGIWGARKQYF.

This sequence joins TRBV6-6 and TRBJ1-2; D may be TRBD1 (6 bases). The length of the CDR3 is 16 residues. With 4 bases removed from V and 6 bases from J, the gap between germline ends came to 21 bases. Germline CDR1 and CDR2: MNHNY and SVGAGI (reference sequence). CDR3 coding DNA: TGTGCCAGCAGTTGGGGTACAGGGATACAAGGCAATGGCTACACCTTC. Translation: CASSWGTGIQGNGYTF.

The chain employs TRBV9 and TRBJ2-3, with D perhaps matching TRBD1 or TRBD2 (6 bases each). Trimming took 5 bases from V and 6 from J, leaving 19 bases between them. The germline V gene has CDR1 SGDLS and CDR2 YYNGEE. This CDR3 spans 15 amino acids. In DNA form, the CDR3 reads TGTGCCAGCAGGAGATCAGAGGGGGGCGGGGATACGCAGTATTTT. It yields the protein CASRRSEGGGDTQYF.

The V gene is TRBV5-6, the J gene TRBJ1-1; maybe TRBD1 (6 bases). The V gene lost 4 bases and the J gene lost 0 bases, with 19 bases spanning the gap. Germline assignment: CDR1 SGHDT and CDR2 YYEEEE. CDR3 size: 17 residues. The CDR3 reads CASSPPSTGLMNTEAFF. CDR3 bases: TGTGCCAGCAGCCCACCCTCCACAGGGCTCATGAACACTGAAGCTTTCTTT.

DNA for the CDR3: TGTGCCAGCAGTGAATCTACGGGTTTGAATAATTCACCCCTCCACTTT. It encodes CASSESTGLNNSPLHF. V and J are TRBV25-1 and TRBJ1-6, with D uncertain. V lost 1 base and J 5 bases, leaving 12 bases between the germline ends. The CDR3 runs to 16 residues. Germline-derived CDR1 and CDR2 are MGHDK and SYGVNS.

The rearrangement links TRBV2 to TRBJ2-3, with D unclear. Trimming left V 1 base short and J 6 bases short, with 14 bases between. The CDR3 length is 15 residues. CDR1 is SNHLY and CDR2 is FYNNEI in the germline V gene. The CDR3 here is CASSEGTRSVDTQYF. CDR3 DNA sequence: TGTGCCAGCAGTGAAGGTACAAGGTCCGTTGATACGCAGTATTTT.